The sequence of this TCR beta chain was determined in a study of shared clonotypes between healthy human individuals. The study, taken as a whole, reports: In a handful of donors, around 4.8% of naive CD4 clonotypes appeared in common. Larger richness was generally estimated for naive than memory subsets.

Of note for this clone: Its target is not known.

About 30,000 T cell genomes, or roughly 200 ng DNA, went into the sorted-subset replicate PCRs. Clones were read by immunoSEQ multiplex PCR, and TCRdb kept only the in-frame ones, dropping some. This sample has nearly 1,000,000 clones; over 75% occur once, and the top ten carry about 1.5%. Trimming pared 4 bases from V and 11 bases from J, leaving 24 bases between. The CDR3 totals 15 residues. The germline gives CDR1 SGHDT, CDR2 YYEEEE. The sequence derives from a young man in good health. The V and J genes are TRBV5-6 and TRBJ1-1; D is uncertain. The sequencing input was memory CD4+ T cells sorted from blood. Documented subset: CD45RA-negative fraction. The CDR3 is CASSLSRSLRGGAFF. The CDR3 DNA reads as TGTGCCAGCAGCCTAAGCCGATCCCTACGGGGTGGCGCTTTCTTT. The variable domain in full, completed from reference TRBV5-6 and TRBJ1-1, reads DAGVTQSPTHLIKTRGQQVTLRCSPKSGHDTVSWYQQALGQGPQFIFQYYEEEERQRGNFPDRFSGHQFPNYSSELNVNALLLGDSALYLCASSLSRSLRGGAFFGQGTRLTVV.